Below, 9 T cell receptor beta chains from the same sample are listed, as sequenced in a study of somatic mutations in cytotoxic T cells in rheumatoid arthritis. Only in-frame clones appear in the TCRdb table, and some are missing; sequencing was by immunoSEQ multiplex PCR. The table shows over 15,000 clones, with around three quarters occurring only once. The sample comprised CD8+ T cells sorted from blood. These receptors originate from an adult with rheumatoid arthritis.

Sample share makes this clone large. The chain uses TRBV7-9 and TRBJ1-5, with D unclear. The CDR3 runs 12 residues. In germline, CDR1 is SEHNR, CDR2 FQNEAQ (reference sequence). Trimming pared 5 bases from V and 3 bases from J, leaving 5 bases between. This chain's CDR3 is CASSHLNQPQHF. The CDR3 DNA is TGTGCCAGCAGCCACCTCAATCAGCCCCAGCATTTT.

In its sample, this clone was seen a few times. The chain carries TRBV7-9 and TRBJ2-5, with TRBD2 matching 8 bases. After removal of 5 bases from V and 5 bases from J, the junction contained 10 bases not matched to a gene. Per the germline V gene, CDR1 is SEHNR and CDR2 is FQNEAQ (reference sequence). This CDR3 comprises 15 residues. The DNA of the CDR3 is TGTGCCAGCAGCCCCCCGGGGGGGCGTCGTGAGACCCAGTACTTC. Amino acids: CASSPPGGRRETQYF.

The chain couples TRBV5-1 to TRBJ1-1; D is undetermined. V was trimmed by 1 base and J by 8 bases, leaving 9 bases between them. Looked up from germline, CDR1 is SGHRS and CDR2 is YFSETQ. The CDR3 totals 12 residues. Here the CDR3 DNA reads TGCGCCAGCAGCTTGCCCCGAGAGGAAGCTTTCTTT. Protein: CASSLPREEAFF.

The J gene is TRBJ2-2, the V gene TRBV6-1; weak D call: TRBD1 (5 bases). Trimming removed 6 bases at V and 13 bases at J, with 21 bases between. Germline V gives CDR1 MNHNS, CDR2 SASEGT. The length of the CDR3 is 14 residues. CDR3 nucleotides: TGTGCCAGCAGCGACAGTGTCCCGACTCTGGGGCTGTTTTTT. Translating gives CASSDSVPTLGLFF.

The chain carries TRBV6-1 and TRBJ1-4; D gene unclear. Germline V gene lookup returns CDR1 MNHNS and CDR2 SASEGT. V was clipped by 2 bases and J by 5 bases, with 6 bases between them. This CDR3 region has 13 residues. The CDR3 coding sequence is TGTGCCAGCAGTGAATTTTGGAATGAAAAACTGTTTTTT. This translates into CASSEFWNEKLFF.

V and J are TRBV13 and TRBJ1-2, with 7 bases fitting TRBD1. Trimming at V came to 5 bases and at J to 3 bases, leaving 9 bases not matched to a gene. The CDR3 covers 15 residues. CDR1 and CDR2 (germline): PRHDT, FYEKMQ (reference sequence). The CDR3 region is CASSITGEGDYGYTF. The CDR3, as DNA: TGTGCCAGCAGCATTACAGGGGAAGGTGACTATGGCTACACCTTC.

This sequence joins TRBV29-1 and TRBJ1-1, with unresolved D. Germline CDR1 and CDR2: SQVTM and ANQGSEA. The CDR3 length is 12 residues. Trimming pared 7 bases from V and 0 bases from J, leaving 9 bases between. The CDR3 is CSGERVNTEAFF. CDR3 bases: TGCAGCGGAGAACGGGTGAACACTGAAGCTTTCTTT.

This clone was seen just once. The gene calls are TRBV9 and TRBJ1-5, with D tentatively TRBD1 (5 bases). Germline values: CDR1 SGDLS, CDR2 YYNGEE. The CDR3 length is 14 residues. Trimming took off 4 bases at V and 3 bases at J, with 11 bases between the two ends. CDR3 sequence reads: CASSSGLINQPQHF. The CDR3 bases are TGTGCCAGCAGCTCGGGACTTATCAATCAGCCCCAGCATTTT.

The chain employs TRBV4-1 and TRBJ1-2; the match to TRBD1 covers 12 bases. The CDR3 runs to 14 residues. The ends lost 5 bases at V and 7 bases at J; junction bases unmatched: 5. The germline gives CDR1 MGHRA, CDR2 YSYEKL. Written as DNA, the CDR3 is TGCGCCAGCAGCTTTGGGACAGGGGGCAGTGGCTACACCTTC. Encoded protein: CASSFGTGGSGYTF.